These 2 T cell receptor beta chains originate from one sample sequenced in a study of blood T cell repertoires in COVID-19. Clones were read by immunoSEQ multiplex PCR, and TCRdb kept only the in-frame ones, dropping some. The data show tens of thousands of clones, about 89% seen once. Sequencing was carried out using peripheral blood. Receptors originate from a human donor in a cohort sampled during active COVID-19.

This sequence joins TRBV6-5 and TRBJ2-1; a weak D match, TRBD1 (6 bases). Germline CDR1 is MNHEY and CDR2 is SVGAGI. The V end was cut by 6 bases, the J end by 2 bases, with 14 bases between. The CDR3 contains 15 residues. CDR3 loop: CASSLGQNPYNEQFF. The DNA of the CDR3 is TGTGCCAGCAGCTTAGGACAGAACCCCTACAATGAGCAGTTCTTC.

The chain carries TRBV12-5 and TRBJ2-1, with 7 bases identical to TRBD2. The junction had 9 bases not matched to a gene; V was cut back by 3 bases and J by 10 bases. Looked up from germline, CDR1 is LGHNT and CDR2 is FRNRAP. CDR3 length: 14 residues. The DNA of the CDR3 is TGTGCTAGTGGTTTCAGACTAGCTTCGGGGGAGCAGTTCTTC. Translated, it gives CASGFRLASGEQFF.